Here is one TCR beta chain with its context. The data belong to a study of T cells in localized non-small cell lung cancer. Using immunoSEQ multiplex PCR, the repertoire was profiled, and TCRdb retains in-frame clones only, with some absent. The sample contains approximately 2,600 clones, about 40% of which appear only once. Specimen: normal lung tissue next to the tumor, collected before any cancer treatment. The receptor was isolated from a woman aged 40 to 75 with stage II squamous cell lung carcinoma.

CDR3 coding DNA: TGTGCCAGCAGGCCCGCTAGCGCTAGCACAGATACGCAGTATTTT. It translates to CASRPASASTDTQYF. The V gene is TRBV28, the J gene TRBJ2-3; a weak D match, TRBD2 (6 bases). There are 15 residues in the CDR3. Germline loops: CDR1 MDHEN, CDR2 SYDVKM. Trimming pared 6 bases from V and 0 bases from J, leaving 13 bases between.